This T cell receptor (beta chain) was observed in a study of blood T cell repertoires in COVID-19. TCRdb's table, derived via immunoSEQ multiplex PCR, lists solely in-frame clones and lacks some. This sample yields a few hundred thousand clones, of which about 85% are seen a single time; approximately 8% belongs to the top ten. The length of the CDR3 is 15 residues. Germline V gives CDR1 MGHRA, CDR2 YSYEKL. J gave up 6 bases and V 1 base, and 2 bases lay outside the gene matches. The sample was PBMCs or T cells enriched from blood (not recorded which). The J gene is TRBJ2-2, the V gene TRBV4-1, with TRBD1 matching 10 bases. This TCR was sampled from a woman aged 55-69 years who had recovered from COVID-19. CDR3 bases: TGCGCCAGCAGCCAAGGGACAGGGGGGCCCGGGGAGCTGTTTTTT. It is translated as CASSQGTGGPGELFF.